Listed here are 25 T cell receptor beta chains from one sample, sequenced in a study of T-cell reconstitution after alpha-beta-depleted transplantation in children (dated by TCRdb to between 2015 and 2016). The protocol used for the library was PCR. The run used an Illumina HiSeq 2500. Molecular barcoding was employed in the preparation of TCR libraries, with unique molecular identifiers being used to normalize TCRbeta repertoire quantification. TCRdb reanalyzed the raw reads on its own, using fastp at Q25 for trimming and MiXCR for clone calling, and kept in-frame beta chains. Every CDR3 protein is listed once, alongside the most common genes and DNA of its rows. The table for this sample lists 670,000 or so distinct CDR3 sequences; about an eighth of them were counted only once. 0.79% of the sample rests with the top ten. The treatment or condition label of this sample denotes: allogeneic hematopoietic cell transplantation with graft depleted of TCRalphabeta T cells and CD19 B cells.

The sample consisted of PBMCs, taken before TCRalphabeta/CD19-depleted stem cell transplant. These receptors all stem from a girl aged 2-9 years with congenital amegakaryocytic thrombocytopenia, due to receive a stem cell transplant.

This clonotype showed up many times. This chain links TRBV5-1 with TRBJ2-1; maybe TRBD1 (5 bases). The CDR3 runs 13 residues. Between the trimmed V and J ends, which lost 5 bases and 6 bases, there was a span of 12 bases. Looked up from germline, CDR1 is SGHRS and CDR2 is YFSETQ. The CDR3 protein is CASSGAGPNEQFF. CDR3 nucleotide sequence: TGCGCCAGCAGTGGGGCAGGACCCAATGAGCAGTTCTTC.

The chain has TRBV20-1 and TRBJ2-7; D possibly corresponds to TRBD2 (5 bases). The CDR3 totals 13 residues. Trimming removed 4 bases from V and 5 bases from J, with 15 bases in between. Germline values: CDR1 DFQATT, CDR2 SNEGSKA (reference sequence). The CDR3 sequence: CSATRPSRHEQYF. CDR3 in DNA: TGCAGTGCTACTCGTCCTAGCAGGCACGAGCAGTACTTC.

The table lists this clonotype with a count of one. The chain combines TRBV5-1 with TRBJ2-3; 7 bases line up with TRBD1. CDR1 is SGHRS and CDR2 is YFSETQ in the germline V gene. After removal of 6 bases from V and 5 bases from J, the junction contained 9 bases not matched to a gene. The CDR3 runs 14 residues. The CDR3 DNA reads TGCGCCAGCAACACGGGACAGCGAGGAGATACGCAGTATTTT. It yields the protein CASNTGQRGDTQYF.

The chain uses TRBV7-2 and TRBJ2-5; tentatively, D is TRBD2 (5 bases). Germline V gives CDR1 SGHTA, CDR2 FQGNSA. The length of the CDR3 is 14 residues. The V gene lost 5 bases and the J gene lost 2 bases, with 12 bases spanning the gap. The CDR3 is CASSDAGVQETQYF. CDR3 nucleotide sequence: TGTGCCAGCAGCGACGCGGGCGTTCAAGAGACCCAGTACTTC. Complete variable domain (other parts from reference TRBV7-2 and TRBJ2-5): GAGVSQSPSNKVTEKGKDVELRCDPISGHTALYWYRQSLGQGLEFLIYFQGNSAPDKSGLPSDRFSAERTGGSVSTLTIQRTQQEDSAVYLCASSDAGVQETQYFGPGTRLLVL.

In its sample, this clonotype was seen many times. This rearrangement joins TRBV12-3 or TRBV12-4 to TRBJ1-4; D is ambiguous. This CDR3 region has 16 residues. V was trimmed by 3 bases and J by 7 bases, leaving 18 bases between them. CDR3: CASSLRDSLRGEKLFF. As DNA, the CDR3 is TGTGCCAGCAGTTTGCGAGACTCGCTGAGAGGTGAAAAACTGTTTTTT.

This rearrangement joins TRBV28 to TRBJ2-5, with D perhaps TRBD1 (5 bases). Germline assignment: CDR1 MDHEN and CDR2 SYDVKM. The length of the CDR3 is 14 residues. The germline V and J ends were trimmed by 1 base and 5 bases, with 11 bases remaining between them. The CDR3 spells CASSLSDSAETQYF. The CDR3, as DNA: TGTGCCAGCAGTTTATCTGACAGTGCGGAGACCCAGTACTTC.

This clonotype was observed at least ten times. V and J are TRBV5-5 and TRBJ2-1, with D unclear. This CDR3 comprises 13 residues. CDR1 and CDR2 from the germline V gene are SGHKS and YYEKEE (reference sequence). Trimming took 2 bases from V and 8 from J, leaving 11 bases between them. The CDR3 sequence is CASSFISGDEQFF. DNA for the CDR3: TGTGCCAGCAGCTTTATATCTGGGGATGAGCAGTTCTTC.

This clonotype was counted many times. The CDR3 loop reads CSATTSGSYEQYF. DNA of the CDR3: TGCAGTGCAACCACATCTGGGTCCTACGAGCAGTACTTC. This chain uses TRBV20-1 with TRBJ2-7; D unresolved. Trimming shortened V by 6 bases and J by 1 base, and 13 bases separated the two germline ends. CDR1 and CDR2 (germline): DFQATT, SNEGSKA (reference sequence). This CDR3 region has 13 residues.

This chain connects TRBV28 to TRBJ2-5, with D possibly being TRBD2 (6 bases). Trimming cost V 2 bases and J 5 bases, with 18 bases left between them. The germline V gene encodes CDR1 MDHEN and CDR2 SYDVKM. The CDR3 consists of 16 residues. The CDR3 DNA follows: TGTGCCAGCAGTTTAGTAGATCCTAGCGCATGGGAGACCCAGTACTTC. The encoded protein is CASSLVDPSAWETQYF.

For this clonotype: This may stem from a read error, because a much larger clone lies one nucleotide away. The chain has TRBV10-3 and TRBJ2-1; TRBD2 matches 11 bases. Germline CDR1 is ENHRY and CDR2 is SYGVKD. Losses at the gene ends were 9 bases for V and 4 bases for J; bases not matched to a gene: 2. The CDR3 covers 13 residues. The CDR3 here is CAMRTSGYNEQFF. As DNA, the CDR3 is TGTGCCATGAGGACTAGCGGGTACAATGAGCAGTTCTTC.

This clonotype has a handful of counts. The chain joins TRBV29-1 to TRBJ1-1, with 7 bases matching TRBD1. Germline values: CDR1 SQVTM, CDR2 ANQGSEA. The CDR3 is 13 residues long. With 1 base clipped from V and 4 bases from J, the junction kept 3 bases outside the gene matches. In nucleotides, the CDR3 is TGCAGCGTTGAAGCTCCAGGGGGCACTGAAGCTTTCTTT. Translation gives CSVEAPGGTEAFF.

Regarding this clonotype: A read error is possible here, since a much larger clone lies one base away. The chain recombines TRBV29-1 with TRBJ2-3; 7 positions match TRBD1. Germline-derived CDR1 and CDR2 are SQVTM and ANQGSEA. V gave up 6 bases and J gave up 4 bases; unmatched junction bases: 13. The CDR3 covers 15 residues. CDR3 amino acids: CSVSGEQGLADTQYF. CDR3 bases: TGCAGCGTGAGTGGTGAACAGGGGTTGGCAGATACGCAGTATTTT.

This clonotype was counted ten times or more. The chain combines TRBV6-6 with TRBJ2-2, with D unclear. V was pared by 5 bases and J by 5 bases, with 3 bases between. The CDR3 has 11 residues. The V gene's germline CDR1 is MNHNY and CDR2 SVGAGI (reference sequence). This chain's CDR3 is CASSQTGELFF. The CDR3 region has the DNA TGTGCCAGCAGTCAAACCGGGGAGCTGTTTTTT.

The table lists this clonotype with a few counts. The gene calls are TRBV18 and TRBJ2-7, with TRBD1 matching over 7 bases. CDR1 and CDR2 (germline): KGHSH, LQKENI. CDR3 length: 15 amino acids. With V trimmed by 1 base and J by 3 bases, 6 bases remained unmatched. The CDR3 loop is CASSPQGQDFYEQYF. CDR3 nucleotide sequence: TGTGCCAGCTCACCACAAGGACAGGACTTCTACGAGCAGTACTTC.

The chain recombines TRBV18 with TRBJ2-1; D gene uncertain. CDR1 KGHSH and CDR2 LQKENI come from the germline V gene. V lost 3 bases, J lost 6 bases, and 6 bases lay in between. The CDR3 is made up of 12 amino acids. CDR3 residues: CASSPVFNEQFF. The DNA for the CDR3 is TGTGCCAGCTCACCTGTGTTCAATGAGCAGTTCTTC.

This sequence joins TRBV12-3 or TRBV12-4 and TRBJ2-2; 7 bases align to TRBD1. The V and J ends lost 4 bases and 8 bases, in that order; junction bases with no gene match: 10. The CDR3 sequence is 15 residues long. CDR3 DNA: TGTGCCAGCAGTTCAACCGAACAGGGGATAGGGGAGCTGTTTTTT. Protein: CASSSTEQGIGELFF.

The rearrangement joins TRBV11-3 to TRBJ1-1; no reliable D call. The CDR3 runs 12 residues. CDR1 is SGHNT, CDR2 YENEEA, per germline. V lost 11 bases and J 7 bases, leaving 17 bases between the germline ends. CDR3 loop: CAGPRTANEAFF. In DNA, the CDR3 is TGTGCCGGGCCTCGGACGGCGAATGAAGCTTTCTTT.

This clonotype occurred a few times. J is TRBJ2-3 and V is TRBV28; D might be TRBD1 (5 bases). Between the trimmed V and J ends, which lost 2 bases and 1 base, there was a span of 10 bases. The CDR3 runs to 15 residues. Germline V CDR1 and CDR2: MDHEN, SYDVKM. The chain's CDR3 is CASSLRRVRTDTQYF. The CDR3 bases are TGTGCCAGCAGTTTACGCAGGGTACGCACAGATACGCAGTATTTT.

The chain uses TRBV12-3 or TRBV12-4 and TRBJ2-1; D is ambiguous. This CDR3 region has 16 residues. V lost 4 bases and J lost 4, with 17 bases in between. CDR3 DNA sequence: TGTGCCAGCAGTTCCCTTAGACGGACGGATTACAATGAGCAGTTCTTC. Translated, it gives CASSSLRRTDYNEQFF.

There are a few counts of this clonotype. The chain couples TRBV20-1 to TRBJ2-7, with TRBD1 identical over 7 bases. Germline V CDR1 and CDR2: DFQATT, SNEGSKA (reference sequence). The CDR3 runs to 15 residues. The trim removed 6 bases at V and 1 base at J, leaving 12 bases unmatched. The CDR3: CSAGDSDRPSYEQYF. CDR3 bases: TGCAGTGCGGGGGATTCGGACAGGCCTTCCTACGAGCAGTACTTC.

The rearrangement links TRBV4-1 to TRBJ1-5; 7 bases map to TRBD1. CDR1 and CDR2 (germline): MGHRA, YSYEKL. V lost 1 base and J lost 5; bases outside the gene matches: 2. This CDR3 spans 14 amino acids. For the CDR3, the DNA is TGCGCCAGCAGCCAAGGCAGGGGGGATCAGCCCCAGCATTTT. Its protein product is CASSQGRGDQPQHF.

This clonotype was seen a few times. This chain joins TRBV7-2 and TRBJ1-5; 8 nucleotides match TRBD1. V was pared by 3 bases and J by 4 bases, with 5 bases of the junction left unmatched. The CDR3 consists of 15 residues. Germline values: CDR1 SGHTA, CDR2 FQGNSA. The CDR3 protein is CASSFSGGWNQPQHF. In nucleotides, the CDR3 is TGTGCCAGCAGCTTTTCAGGGGGCTGGAATCAGCCCCAGCATTTT.

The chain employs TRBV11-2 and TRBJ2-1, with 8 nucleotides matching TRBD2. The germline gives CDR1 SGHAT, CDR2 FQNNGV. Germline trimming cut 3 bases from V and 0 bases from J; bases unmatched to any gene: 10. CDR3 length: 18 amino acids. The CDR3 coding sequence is TGTGCCAGCAGCTTGGGACTAGGGAAGGGGGGCTCCTACAATGAGCAGTTCTTC. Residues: CASSLGLGKGGSYNEQFF. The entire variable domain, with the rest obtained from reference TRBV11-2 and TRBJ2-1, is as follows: EAGVAQSPRYKIIEKRQSVAFWCNPISGHATLYWYQQILGQGPKLLIQFQNNGVVDDSQLPKDRFSAERLKGVDSTLKIQPAKLEDSAVYLCASSLGLGKGGSYNEQFFGPGTRLTVL.

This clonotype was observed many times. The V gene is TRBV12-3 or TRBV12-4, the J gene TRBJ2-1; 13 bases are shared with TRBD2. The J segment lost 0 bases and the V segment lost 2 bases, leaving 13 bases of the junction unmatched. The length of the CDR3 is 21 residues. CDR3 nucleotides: TGTGCCAGCAGTTTAAACTTAGAGACTAGCGGGAGGCCAAGCTCCTACAATGAGCAGTTCTTC. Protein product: CASSLNLETSGRPSSYNEQFF.

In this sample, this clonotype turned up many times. CDR3 in DNA: TGTGCCAGCAGCCAGGTCGACAAATTCTATGGCTACACCTTC. This sequence encodes CASSQVDKFYGYTF. V gene TRBV28 combines with J gene TRBJ1-2; no clear D gene. Trimming left V 6 bases short and J 4 bases short, with 15 bases between. Germline CDR1 and CDR2: MDHEN and SYDVKM. The CDR3 contains 14 residues.